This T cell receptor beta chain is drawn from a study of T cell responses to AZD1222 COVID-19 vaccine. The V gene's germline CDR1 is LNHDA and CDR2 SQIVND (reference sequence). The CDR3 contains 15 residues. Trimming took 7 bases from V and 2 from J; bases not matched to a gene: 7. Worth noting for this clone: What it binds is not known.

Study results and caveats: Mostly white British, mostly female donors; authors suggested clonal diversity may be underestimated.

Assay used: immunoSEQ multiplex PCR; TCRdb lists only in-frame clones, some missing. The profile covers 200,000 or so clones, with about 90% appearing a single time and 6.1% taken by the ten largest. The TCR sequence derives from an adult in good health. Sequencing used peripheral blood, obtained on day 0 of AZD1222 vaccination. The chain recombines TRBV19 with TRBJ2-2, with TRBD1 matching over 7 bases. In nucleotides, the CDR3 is TGTGCCAGTACGAAGGGGGACAGAAACACCGGGGAGCTGTTTTTT. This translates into CASTKGDRNTGELFF.